Shown below are 30 T cell receptor beta chains from a single sample sequenced in a study of CD8 T cells in Susac syndrome. cDNA came from approximately 0.5 to 1 ug RNA primed by random hexamers. TCRdb itself ran the immunoSEQ multiplex PCR reads through MiXCR, one entry per CDR3 protein. The table has about 130,000 distinct CDR3 sequences, roughly 94% seen once. The specimen was CD4+ T cells from PBMCs. The receptors derive from a human donor with multiple sclerosis.

This clonotype has only one observation. The chain joins TRBV9 to TRBJ2-1; 7 positions match TRBD1. The CDR3 has 15 residues. Germline values: CDR1 SGDLS, CDR2 YYNGEE. The ends lost 5 bases at V and 4 bases at J; junction bases unmatched: 9. CDR3 region: CASSTQGLSYNEQFF. CDR3 nucleotide sequence: TGTGCCAGCAGTACACAGGGGTTGTCGTACAATGAGCAGTTCTTC.

The CDR3 nucleotides read TGCGCCAGCAGCCCAGACAGAGTTTTCTACAATGAGCAGTTCTTC. Translation gives CASSPDRVFYNEQFF. The chain recombines TRBV4-1 with TRBJ2-1; possibly TRBD1 for D (5 bases). CDR1 and CDR2 from the germline V gene are MGHRA and YSYEKL. This CDR3 comprises 15 residues. With 4 bases removed from V and 3 bases from J, the gap between germline ends came to 13 bases.

J is TRBJ2-5 and V is TRBV6-1; D is perhaps TRBD1 (6 bases). Per germline, CDR1 MNHNS and CDR2 SASEGT. This CDR3 has 13 amino acids. Trimming took 6 bases from V and 10 from J, leaving 18 bases between them. For the CDR3, the DNA is TGTGCCAGCAGCGAGGGGACAATTTCGATCCAGTACTTC. It translates to CASSEGTISIQYF.

This rearrangement joins TRBV11-3 to TRBJ2-2; D is ambiguous. The CDR3 has 16 residues. The ends were cut back, 6 bases at V and 0 bases at J, with 14 bases in the middle. In germline, CDR1 is SGHNT, CDR2 YENEEA. This chain's CDR3 is CASSIYATPNTGELFF. CDR3 nucleotides: TGTGCCAGCAGTATATATGCTACACCGAACACCGGGGAGCTGTTTTTT.

This chain uses TRBV2 with TRBJ1-1; D not certain. This CDR3 is built from 13 residues. Germline loops: CDR1 SNHLY, CDR2 FYNNEI. The V gene lost 3 bases and the J gene lost 7 bases, with 12 bases spanning the gap. The CDR3: CASSEGGRSEAFF. The DNA of the CDR3 is TGTGCCAGCAGTGAGGGAGGGCGGAGTGAAGCTTTCTTT.

This chain uses TRBV14 with TRBJ2-2, with 8 bases aligning to TRBD2. CDR1 is SGHDN, CDR2 FVKESK, per germline. The CDR3 runs 16 residues. The trim removed 2 bases at V and 2 bases at J, leaving 4 bases unmatched. CDR3 amino acids: CASSQFRGGNTGELFF. In nucleotides, the CDR3 is TGTGCCAGCAGCCAATTCCGGGGGGGAAACACCGGGGAGCTGTTTTTT.

The J gene is TRBJ1-1, the V gene TRBV4-2; D call uncertain. Germline lookup yields CDR1 LGHNA and CDR2 YNFKEQ. V was shortened by 0 bases and J by 0 bases, with 5 bases between the two germline ends. The CDR3 runs to 14 residues. The CDR3 region is CASSQDRLNTEAFF. CDR3 sequence (DNA): TGTGCCAGCAGCCAAGATCGGCTGAACACTGAAGCTTTCTTT.

The V call is TRBV6-1, the J call TRBJ1-1, with D possibly being TRBD1 (5 bases). The CDR3 is 15 residues long. With 0 bases removed from V and 2 bases from J, the gap between germline ends came to 10 bases. Germline V lookup: CDR1 MNHNS, CDR2 SASEGT. The CDR3 reads CASSEAGRGNTEAFF. CDR3 DNA sequence: TGTGCCAGCAGTGAAGCGGGGCGGGGAAACACTGAAGCTTTCTTT.

The chain couples TRBV7-2 to TRBJ1-2; possibly TRBD1 for D (5 bases). The germline V gene has CDR1 SGHTA and CDR2 FQGNSA. Trimming removed 3 bases from V and 0 bases from J, with 8 bases in between. The CDR3 is 14 residues long. The CDR3 loop reads CASSLGPSNYGYTF. CDR3 nucleotide sequence: TGTGCCAGCAGCTTGGGACCGTCTAACTATGGCTACACCTTC.

The V gene is TRBV6-5, the J gene TRBJ2-2; possibly TRBD1 for D (6 bases). Trimming removed 6 bases at V and 1 base at J, with 9 bases between. The germline gives CDR1 MNHEY, CDR2 SVGAGI. The CDR3 runs to 14 residues. Here the CDR3 DNA reads TGTGCCAGCAGCCCGGGACAGAACACCGGGGAGCTGTTTTTT. Its protein product is CASSPGQNTGELFF.

CDR3: CASSYGRAGNQPQHF. The CDR3 bases are TGTGCCAGCAGTTACGGAAGGGCTGGCAATCAGCCCCAGCATTTT. This sequence joins TRBV6-5 and TRBJ1-5; no firm D call. V dropped 2 bases and J dropped 2 bases, with 10 bases sitting between them. CDR1 is MNHEY, CDR2 SVGAGI, per germline. The CDR3 has 15 residues.

The gene calls are TRBV2 and TRBJ1-5, with D uncertain. This CDR3 comprises 13 residues. CDR1 SNHLY and CDR2 FYNNEI come from the germline V gene. Trimming removed 1 base from V and 7 bases from J, with 8 bases in between. The CDR3 bases are TGTGCCAGCAGTGAAGGGGTAGGGCAGCCCCAGCATTTT. This translates into CASSEGVGQPQHF. Using reference TRBV2 and TRBJ1-5 for the parts outside the CDR3, the full variable domain is EPEVTQTPSHQVTQMGQEVILRCVPISNHLYFYWYRQILGQKVEFLVSFYNNEISEKSEIFDDQFSVERPDGSNFTLKIRSTKLEDSAMYFCASSEGVGQPQHFGDGTRLSIL.

The V gene is TRBV20-1, the J gene TRBJ1-5; TRBD1 agrees at 12 bases. The CDR3 runs to 18 residues. In germline, CDR1 is DFQATT, CDR2 SNEGSKA (reference sequence). Trimming took 1 base from V and 4 from J; bases not matched to a gene: 11. The CDR3 loop reads CSARAGTGGGWNNQPQHF. The CDR3 DNA reads as TGCAGTGCTAGAGCCGGGACAGGGGGCGGGTGGAATAATCAGCCCCAGCATTTT.

This chain joins TRBV5-1 and TRBJ1-1; possibly TRBD1 for D (6 bases). Germline CDR1 SGHRS, CDR2 YFSETQ. Between the trimmed V and J ends, which lost 1 base and 5 bases, there was a span of 12 bases. The CDR3 spans 14 residues. The CDR3 protein is CASSLKGGQTEAFF. CDR3 coding DNA: TGCGCCAGCAGCTTGAAGGGGGGTCAAACTGAAGCTTTCTTT.

Here the CDR3 reads CASSRTGTSSYEQYF. DNA for the CDR3: TGTGCCAGCAGCCGGACAGGGACAAGCTCCTACGAGCAGTACTTC. The chain couples TRBV12-3 or TRBV12-4 to TRBJ2-7; 8 bases are a match to TRBD1. J lost 0 bases, V lost 6 bases, and 7 bases had no gene match. This CDR3 is built from 15 residues.

The chain combines TRBV6-2 or TRBV6-3 with TRBJ1-1, with D perhaps TRBD1 (6 bases). Trimming shortened V by 6 bases and J by 1 base, and 15 bases separated the two germline ends. The CDR3 has 15 residues. Germline V gene data show CDR1 as MNHEY and CDR2 as SVGEGT. CDR3 amino acids: CASSRQDLRNTEAFF. The DNA for the CDR3 is TGTGCCAGCAGCCGACAGGACCTCAGGAACACTGAAGCTTTCTTT.

The chain carries TRBV7-2 and TRBJ2-2, with unresolved D. This CDR3 is built from 13 residues. Trimming took off 4 bases at V and 3 bases at J, with 6 bases between the two ends. Germline lookup yields CDR1 SGHTA and CDR2 FQGNSA. The CDR3 protein is CASSSQHTGELFF. In DNA form, the CDR3 reads TGTGCCAGCAGCTCACAGCACACCGGGGAGCTGTTTTTT.

The V and J genes are TRBV29-1 and TRBJ2-5, with TRBD1 matching 11 bases. Germline CDR1 reads SQVTM; CDR2 reads ANQGSEA. The CDR3 runs to 14 residues. V lost 3 bases, J lost 9 bases, and 9 bases stayed unmatched. The CDR3 bases are TGCAGCGTTGACCGCTGGACAGGGGGCCCCTCCCAGTACTTC. Its translation: CSVDRWTGGPSQYF. Variable domain in full (rest from reference TRBV29-1 and TRBJ2-5): SAVISQKPSRDICQRGTSLTIQCQVDSQVTMMFWYRQQPGQSLTLIATANQGSEATYESGFVIDKFPISRPNLTFSTLTVSNMSPEDSSIYLCSVDRWTGGPSQYFGPGTRLLVL.

Concerning this clonotype: Because the CDR3's place on the DNA is in doubt, the DNA is left out and the CDR3 is given as listed by TCRdb. The CDR3 spells CASSSSTAVDTQYF. V is TRBV12-3 or TRBV12-4 and J is TRBJ2-3. The CDR3 region is 14 residues in length, termini included.

The chain links TRBV5-6 to TRBJ1-1; D uncertain. Germline-derived CDR1 and CDR2 are SGHDT and YYEEEE. V was cut by 3 bases and J by 0 bases, with 21 bases left in between. CDR3 length: 18 amino acids. The CDR3 sequence: CASSSATGSPGMNTEAFF. As DNA, the CDR3 is TGTGCCAGCAGCTCCGCAACCGGGTCCCCAGGCATGAACACTGAAGCTTTCTTT.

The rearrangement joins TRBV10-3 to TRBJ2-7; D possibly matches TRBD1 or TRBD2 (5 bases each). CDR1 and CDR2 (germline): ENHRY, SYGVKD. CDR3 length equals 12 residues. Deletions cut 2 bases from V and 5 bases from J, with 7 bases between. The CDR3 reads CAISERGDEQYF. Written as DNA, the CDR3 is TGTGCCATCAGTGAGAGGGGAGACGAGCAGTACTTC.

V is TRBV5-1 and J is TRBJ2-6; 7 bases agree with TRBD1. CDR1 SGHRS and CDR2 YFSETQ come from the germline V gene. This CDR3 contains 20 residues. V trimming: 4 bases; J trimming: 0 bases; junction bases outside the gene matches: 16. CDR3 amino acids: CASSIDRVEVSGSGANVLTF. The CDR3 DNA follows: TGCGCCAGCAGCATAGACAGGGTTGAGGTGTCGGGCTCTGGGGCCAACGTCCTGACTTTC.

The V and J genes are TRBV12-3 or TRBV12-4 and TRBJ1-2; no clear D. The CDR3 is made up of 16 amino acids. V was trimmed by 1 base and J by 0 bases, leaving 12 bases between them. The CDR3 nucleotides read TGTGCCAGCAGTTTAGGAGGTACGAAGGCTAACTATGGCTACACCTTC. This translates into CASSLGGTKANYGYTF.

As concerns this clonotype: Sequence at one end of the junction differs from germline and may be a read error. CDR3 sequence reads: CASSEAGALANAEAFF. CDR3 sequence (DNA): TGTGCCAGCAGTGAAGCCGGGGCCCTTGCGAACGCTGAAGCTTTCTTT. The chain couples TRBV2 to TRBJ1-1, with D possibly being TRBD1 (5 bases). The germline CDR1 and CDR2 sequences are SNHLY and FYNNEI. The CDR3 is 16 residues long.

This sequence joins TRBV30 and TRBJ1-2, with 10 bases fitting TRBD1. J was trimmed by 6 bases and V by 3 bases; bases with no gene match: 4. The CDR3 covers 13 residues. The germline V gene has CDR1 GTSNPN and CDR2 SVGIG (reference sequence). The CDR3 loop is CAWSRDRGHGYTF. CDR3 coding DNA: TGTGCCTGGAGCAGGGACAGGGGACATGGCTACACCTTC.

The chain couples TRBV5-4 to TRBJ1-1; D is possibly TRBD1 (5 bases). This CDR3 comprises 14 residues. CDR1 and CDR2 from the germline V gene are SGHNT and YYREEE (reference sequence). The V end was cut by 6 bases, the J end by 3 bases, with 15 bases between. The CDR3 protein is CASMEWGAYTEAFF. CDR3 coding DNA: TGTGCCAGCATGGAGTGGGGCGCGTACACTGAAGCTTTCTTT.

The rearrangement uses TRBV5-6 and TRBJ1-5, with 7 positions matching TRBD1. Germline V gene sequence: CDR1 SGHDT, CDR2 YYEEEE. This CDR3 comprises 16 residues. Trimming removed 1 base from V and 3 bases from J; junction bases left unmatched: 7. The DNA for the CDR3 is TGTGCCAGCAGCTTGAACAGGGGAATGACCAATCAGCCCCAGCATTTT. Its translation: CASSLNRGMTNQPQHF.

The chain recombines TRBV12-3 or TRBV12-4 with TRBJ2-7; 8 nucleotides match TRBD2. J was trimmed by 1 base and V by 6 bases; bases with no gene match: 5. There are 14 residues in the CDR3. CDR3 loop: CASRSTSESYEQYF. CDR3 sequence (DNA): TGTGCCAGCAGGTCGACTAGCGAATCCTACGAGCAGTACTTC.

V gene TRBV12-3 or TRBV12-4 combines with J gene TRBJ2-5; D remains ambiguous. This CDR3 spans 12 amino acids. The V end lost 5 bases, the J end lost 7 bases, and 11 bases lay between the germline ends. CDR3 amino acids: CASSPGPATQYF. In DNA form, the CDR3 reads TGTGCCAGCAGTCCCGGGCCCGCGACCCAGTACTTC.

The V gene is TRBV6-6, the J gene TRBJ2-7; D may be TRBD1 (6 bases). The germline gives CDR1 MNHNY, CDR2 SVGAGI (reference sequence). V was shortened by 2 bases and J by 1 base, with 6 bases between the two germline ends. This CDR3 is 13 amino acids long. Written as DNA, the CDR3 is TGTGCCAGCAGTTACGGACAGTCCTACGAGCAGTACTTC. This codes for CASSYGQSYEQYF.